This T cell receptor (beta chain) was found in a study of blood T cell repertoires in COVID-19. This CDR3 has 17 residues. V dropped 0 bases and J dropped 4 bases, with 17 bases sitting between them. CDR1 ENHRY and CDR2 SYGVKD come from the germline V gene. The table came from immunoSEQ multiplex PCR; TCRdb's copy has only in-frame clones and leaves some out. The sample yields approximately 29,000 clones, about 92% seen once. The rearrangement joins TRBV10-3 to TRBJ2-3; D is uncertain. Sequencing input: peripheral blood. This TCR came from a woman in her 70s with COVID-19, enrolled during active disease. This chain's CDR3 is CAISESTHETLADTQYF. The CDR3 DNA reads TGTGCCATCAGTGAGTCGACTCATGAGACTCTCGCAGATACGCAGTATTTT.